These 9 T cell receptor beta chains were all obtained from the same sample, sequenced in a study of shared clonotypes between healthy human individuals. The assay was immunoSEQ multiplex PCR, and TCRdb's table has in-frame clones only and misses some. This sample has 2 million to 3 million clones, with approximately 94% found just once. Sequencing was done on a sample of naive CD4+ T cells from PBMCs. The subset was: CD45RA+ positively selected. These receptors came from a young man in good health. Some clones in this sample may be carry-over from other donors' samples.

The chain has TRBV5-1 and TRBJ2-2; the D gene is possibly TRBD2 (5 bases). The CDR3 sequence is 18 residues long. Between the trimmed V and J ends, which lost 0 bases and 7 bases, there was a span of 22 bases. Germline CDR1 and CDR2: SGHRS and YFSETQ. CDR3: CASSLAPSVALTSGELFF. The DNA for the CDR3 is TGCGCCAGCAGCTTGGCCCCTTCTGTGGCACTTACTAGCGGGGAGCTGTTTTTT.

The chain recombines TRBV28 with TRBJ2-5; D unresolved. Deletions cut 2 bases from V and 7 bases from J, with 17 bases between. This CDR3 contains 15 residues. Germline CDR1 is MDHEN and CDR2 is SYDVKM. The CDR3 reads CASSLIIKPEWTQYF. The CDR3 nucleotides read TGTGCCAGCAGTTTAATTATCAAACCAGAGTGGACCCAGTACTTC.

The chain carries TRBV18 and TRBJ2-5, with D possibly being TRBD2 (5 bases). V shed 3 bases and J shed 5 bases, with 10 bases lying between them. Germline CDR1 is KGHSH and CDR2 is LQKENI. CDR3 length: 13 amino acids. CDR3 residues: CASSPDSRETQYF. CDR3 coding DNA: TGTGCCAGCTCACCGGACTCTCGGGAGACCCAGTACTTC.

The chain has TRBV30 and TRBJ2-5; D uncertain. Germline V gene data show CDR1 as GTSNPN and CDR2 as SVGIG (reference sequence). Trimming took off 7 bases at V and 2 bases at J, with 11 bases between the two ends. This CDR3 has 12 amino acids. The CDR3 DNA follows: TGTGCCTCAACCCTAGATCAAGAGACCCAGTACTTC. Its translation is CASTLDQETQYF. The variable domain in full, with the rest retrieved from reference TRBV30 and TRBJ2-5, is SQTIHQWPATLVQPVGSPLSLECTVEGTSNPNLYWYRQAAGRGLQLLFYSVGIGQISSEVPQNLSASRPQDRQFILSSKKLLLSDSGFYLCASTLDQETQYFGPGTRLLVL.

The chain has TRBV28 and TRBJ2-7; the D is unclear. Germline assignment: CDR1 MDHEN and CDR2 SYDVKM. The CDR3 is 12 amino acids. Trimming took 6 bases from V and 6 from J, leaving 12 bases between them. CDR3 nucleotide sequence: TGTGCCAGCAGCCAGCTTCTGGGCGAGCAGTACTTC. Its translation is CASSQLLGEQYF. Combining the CDR3 with reference TRBV28 and TRBJ2-7 gives the whole variable domain DVKVTQSSRYLVKRTGEKVFLECVQDMDHENMFWYRQDPGLGLRLIYFSYDVKMKEKGDIPEGYSVSREKKERFSLILESASTNQTSMYLCASSQLLGEQYFGPGTRLTVT.

This sequence joins TRBV19 and TRBJ2-7; no clear D. V gave up 1 base and J gave up 3 bases, with 16 bases separating them. CDR1 is LNHDA and CDR2 is SQIVND in the germline V gene (reference sequence). This CDR3 comprises 16 residues. The CDR3 DNA reads TGTGCCAGTAGTATAGGCCCTTATGGATACCGCTACGAGCAGTACTTC. This gives the protein CASSIGPYGYRYEQYF. Using reference TRBV19 and TRBJ2-7 for the parts outside the CDR3, the full variable domain is DGGITQSPKYLFRKEGQNVTLSCEQNLNHDAMYWYRQDPGQGLRLIYYSQIVNDFQKGDIAEGYSVSREKKESFPLTVTSAQKNPTAFYLCASSIGPYGYRYEQYFGPGTRLTVT.

V usage is TRBV7-2 and J usage is TRBJ1-1; no reliable D call. The CDR3 length is 14 residues. The V end was cut by 0 bases, the J end by 1 base, with 6 bases between. CDR1 and CDR2 from the germline V gene are SGHTA and FQGNSA. The CDR3 DNA reads TGTGCCAGCAGCTTAGCCAGGCCGAACACTGAAGCTTTCTTT. Translating it yields CASSLARPNTEAFF.

A note on this clone: This specimen includes other DNA sequences encoding the same CDR3. The gene calls are TRBV6-5 and TRBJ1-5; no definite D call. The V end lost 0 bases, the J end lost 2 bases, and 5 bases lay between the germline ends. The CDR3 contains 14 residues. In germline, CDR1 is MNHEY, CDR2 SVGAGI. The CDR3 DNA reads TGTGCCAGCAGTTACTCTTCGGGCAATCAGCCCCAGCATTTT. Protein product: CASSYSSGNQPQHF.

This chain links TRBV30 with TRBJ1-1; TRBD1 aligns across 8 bases. The V and J ends lost 3 bases and 5 bases, in that order; junction bases with no gene match: 8. The V gene's germline CDR1 is GTSNPN and CDR2 SVGIG (reference sequence). There are 14 residues in the CDR3. The CDR3 nucleotides read TGTGCCTGGAGCTTCAGGGGGCTGGGGACTGAAGCTTTCTTT. As protein: CAWSFRGLGTEAFF.